Presented here are 9 T cell receptor beta chains from one specimen sequenced in a study of cytomegalovirus exposure and HLA in healthy donors. Primers: 60 Vbeta forward and 13 Jbeta reverse. Sequenced by immunoSEQ multiplex PCR; TCRdb stores in-frame clones only, minus some. The table lists about 130,000 clones, 75% of them singletons. Material for sequencing was PBMCs. All receptors derive from a man aged 25-45 years in good health and CMV-seronegative.

The rearrangement joins TRBV6-5 to TRBJ1-2, with 9 bases fitting TRBD1. CDR3 length equals 11 residues. Trimming at V came to 6 bases and at J to 7 bases, leaving 0 bases not matched to a gene. The germline V gene encodes CDR1 MNHEY and CDR2 SVGAGI. CDR3 sequence: CASRGQGGYTF. CDR3 bases: TGTGCCAGCAGGGGACAGGGTGGCTACACCTTC.

The chain employs TRBV9 and TRBJ2-7, with 9 bases that match TRBD2. The length of the CDR3 is 17 residues. Germline assignment: CDR1 SGDLS and CDR2 YYNGEE. The junction had 20 bases not matched to a gene; V was cut back by 7 bases and J by 6 bases. Here the CDR3 reads CASAGSPRAGGPSEQYF. The CDR3 DNA reads TGTGCCAGCGCCGGGAGTCCGAGGGCGGGAGGGCCTAGCGAGCAGTACTTC. Full variable domain (rest looked up from reference TRBV9 and TRBJ2-7): DSGVTQTPKHLITATGQRVTLRCSPRSGDLSVYWYQQSLDQGLQFLIQYYNGEERAKGNILERFSAQQFPDLHSELNLSSLELGDSALYFCASAGSPRAGGPSEQYFGPGTRLTVT.

V gene TRBV19 combines with J gene TRBJ1-2, with 7 bases fitting TRBD1. Unmatched junction bases numbered 10, after V lost 10 bases and J lost 5 bases. CDR3 length: 13 amino acids. CDR1 and CDR2 (germline): LNHDA, SQIVND (reference sequence). The CDR3 is CAKTEGATYGYTF. The DNA for the CDR3 is TGTGCCAAGACGGAGGGGGCCACGTATGGCTACACCTTC.

The V call is TRBV7-9, the J call TRBJ1-2; D uncertain. The CDR3 totals 12 residues. Trimming removed 2 bases from V and 7 bases from J, with 8 bases in between. Germline CDR1 is SEHNR and CDR2 is FQNEAQ (reference sequence). This CDR3 is CASSLKEGGYTF. The CDR3 DNA reads as TGTGCCAGCAGCTTAAAGGAGGGTGGCTACACCTTC.

The rearrangement uses TRBV15 and TRBJ1-4, with TRBD1 matching 7 bases. V shed 4 bases, J shed 4 bases, and the junction held 6 bases outside the gene matches. This CDR3 region has 15 residues. Germline V gene sequence: CDR1 LNHNV, CDR2 YYDKDF (reference sequence). CDR3 nucleotides: TGTGCCACCAGCAATCAGGGACAGATTAATGAAAAACTGTTTTTT. Protein sequence: CATSNQGQINEKLFF.

The rearrangement uses TRBV5-1 and TRBJ2-7, with a possible D match to TRBD1 (6 bases). V was clipped by 0 bases and J by 0 bases, with 10 bases between them. The CDR3 sequence is 15 residues long. Germline V gene data show CDR1 as SGHRS and CDR2 as YFSETQ. CDR3 in DNA: TGCGCCAGCAGCTTGGACAGGGTTCGCTCCTACGAGCAGTACTTC. Amino acids: CASSLDRVRSYEQYF.

This clone occurred a few times. This chain's CDR3 is CASSLKGRDGYTF. CDR3 DNA: TGTGCCAGCAGCTTGAAGGGGCGTGATGGCTACACCTTC. This chain joins TRBV5-6 and TRBJ1-2; D might be TRBD1 (5 bases). CDR3 length equals 13 residues. Germline CDR1 is SGHDT and CDR2 is YYEEEE. Trimming left V 1 base short and J 6 bases short, with 10 bases between.

Worth noting for this clone: Other DNA sequences in this sample translate to the same CDR3. The chain is built from TRBV9 and TRBJ1-2; D is undetermined. The CDR3 contains 14 residues. V dropped 0 bases and J dropped 2 bases, with 8 bases sitting between them. Germline V lookup: CDR1 SGDLS, CDR2 YYNGEE. The CDR3 here is CASSVGAGNYGYTF. In nucleotides, the CDR3 is TGTGCCAGCAGCGTAGGGGCAGGAAACTATGGCTACACCTTC.

This clone was detected a few times. The J gene is TRBJ2-3, the V gene TRBV18; D perhaps matches TRBD2 (5 bases). The V gene lost 3 bases and the J gene lost 2 bases, with 12 bases spanning the gap. The CDR3 runs 15 residues. The germline V gene encodes CDR1 KGHSH and CDR2 LQKENI. Here the CDR3 DNA reads TGTGCCAGCTCACCGGGGAGAGCCTCCACAGATACGCAGTATTTT. Its protein is CASSPGRASTDTQYF. Variable domain in full (rest from reference TRBV18 and TRBJ2-3): NAGVMQNPRHLVRRRGQEARLRCSPMKGHSHVYWYRQLPEEGLKFMVYLQKENIIDESGMPKERFSAEFPKEGPSILRIQQVVRGDSAAYFCASSPGRASTDTQYFGPGTRLTVL.